The 26 T cell receptor beta chains below were found in one sample sequenced in a study of CXCR3-negative and CXCR3-positive naive CD8 T cells. The authors prepared UMI-labeled TRB cDNA libraries by 5' RACE. TCRdb re-called the 5' RACE reads and catalogs CDR3 proteins one per entry, DNA excluded. The table lists about 43,000 distinct CDR3 sequences. Sequencing was done on a sample of memory CD8+ T cells from blood. These receptors all stem from a human donor in good health. Some clones in this sample may be carry-over from other donors' samples.

The rearrangement joins TRBV7-9 to TRBJ2-7. Germline CDR1 and CDR2: SEHNR and FQNEAQ (reference sequence). CDR3 length: 14 amino acids. The CDR3 sequence is CASSRPDRRDEQYF.

The chain combines TRBV4-3 with TRBJ2-5; checking the TCRdb D call of TRBD2 is not possible without DNA. Germline V gene sequence: CDR1 LGHNA, CDR2 YSLEER. The CDR3 loop spans 16 amino acids. This CDR3 reads CASSPDLARGVETQYF.

The chain has TRBV20-1 and TRBJ2-1; TCRdb gives TRBD2 as the D gene, but with no DNA this cannot be confirmed. The CDR3 has 14 residues. Germline V gene data show CDR1 as DFQATT and CDR2 as SNEGSKA (reference sequence). This CDR3 is CSAATSGGYNEQFF.

The chain recombines TRBV7-9 with TRBJ2-7; TCRdb names TRBD1, which stays unverified in the absence of DNA. The CDR3 is 15 residues long. Germline loops: CDR1 SEHNR, CDR2 FQNEAQ (reference sequence). The CDR3 is CASSRSGTGNGEQYF.

The V and J genes are TRBV28 and TRBJ2-2; the D call of TRBD2 rests on TCRdb alone, since no DNA is present to check it. The length of the CDR3 is 16 residues. CDR1 and CDR2 from the germline V gene are MDHEN and SYDVKM. The CDR3 sequence: CASSLRTSGRSGELFF.

CDR3 protein: CASSPREGTGDSFEAFF. V and J are TRBV7-9 and TRBJ1-1; TCRdb designates TRBD1, a call that cannot be tested without DNA. CDR1 SEHNR and CDR2 FQNEAQ come from the germline V gene (reference sequence). The length of the CDR3 is 17 residues.

V usage is TRBV6-6 and J usage is TRBJ2-1; the TRBD1 assignment by TCRdb is unverifiable without DNA. In germline, CDR1 is MNHNY, CDR2 SVGAGI (reference sequence). The CDR3 runs to 21 residues. CDR3 residues: CASSYSPHGGTVSRRDNEQFF.

This sequence joins TRBV27 and TRBJ1-1; TCRdb picks TRBD1, but there is no DNA to check that call. Germline assignment: CDR1 MNHEY and CDR2 SMNVEV (reference sequence). The CDR3 covers 12 residues. CDR3 amino acids: CASSSSGGEAFF.

This chain connects TRBV6-4 to TRBJ2-1; the TCRdb D gene call, TRBD1, has no DNA to confirm it. This CDR3 has 14 residues. Germline CDR1 and CDR2: MRHNA and SNTAGT. The CDR3 loop reads CASSDSGTYNEQFF.

This chain uses TRBV29-1 with TRBJ2-1; TCRdb picks TRBD2, but there is no DNA to check that call. CDR1 is SQVTM and CDR2 is ANQGSEA in the germline V gene. This CDR3 has 13 amino acids. The CDR3 sequence is CSAAGTSGNEQFF.

The J gene is TRBJ1-1, the V gene TRBV7-8. CDR1 is SGHVS and CDR2 is FQNEAQ in the germline V gene. The CDR3 consists of 12 residues. CDR3 sequence: CASSLVRIEAFF.

The chain employs TRBV18 and TRBJ2-1. This CDR3 is built from 16 residues. Looked up from germline, CDR1 is KGHSH and CDR2 is LQKENI. The CDR3 reads CASSPPTGSSYNEQFF.

The chain has TRBV7-2 and TRBJ2-5; TCRdb picks TRBD2, but there is no DNA to check that call. Germline loops: CDR1 SGHTA, CDR2 FQGNSA. This CDR3 has 16 residues. CDR3 loop: CASSGRLAGFQETQYF.

The chain uses TRBV7-3 and TRBJ2-1; the TRBD2 assignment by TCRdb is unverifiable without DNA. CDR1 SGHTA and CDR2 FQGTGA come from the germline V gene. The CDR3 length is 15 residues. The CDR3 region is CASSFSGGASYEQFF. The complete variable domain, with remaining parts taken from reference TRBV7-3 and TRBJ2-1, reads GAGVSQTPSNKVTEKGKYVELRCDPISGHTALYWYRQSLGQGPEFLIYFQGTGAADDSGLPNDRFFAVRPEGSVSTLKIQRTERGDSAVYLCASSFSGGASYEQFFGPGTRLTVL.

The chain combines TRBV5-1 with TRBJ2-7; the D call of TRBD2 rests on TCRdb alone, since no DNA is present to check it. CDR1 is SGHRS, CDR2 YFSETQ, per germline. This CDR3 has 15 residues. The CDR3 is CASSLVGREDHEQYF.

This rearrangement joins TRBV6-4 to TRBJ2-3; lacking DNA, the TRBD2 call made by TCRdb goes unchecked. The CDR3 is 15 residues long. Germline V gene lookup returns CDR1 MRHNA and CDR2 SNTAGT. The CDR3 sequence is CASSVLAGGTDTQYF.

This rearrangement joins TRBV20-1 to TRBJ1-2. The CDR3 sequence is 17 residues long. Germline V gene data show CDR1 as DFQATT and CDR2 as SNEGSKA (reference sequence). The CDR3 reads CSARDPTHLAARYGYTF.

The CDR3 is CASSFLYQETQYF. The chain links TRBV7-6 to TRBJ2-5. The CDR3 runs to 13 residues. Germline V gene data show CDR1 as SGHVS and CDR2 as FNYEAQ.

The chain is built from TRBV25-1 and TRBJ1-1. The CDR3 is 14 residues long. Germline V lookup: CDR1 MGHDK, CDR2 SYGVNS. This CDR3 reads CASSELEGFTEAFF.

The chain couples TRBV6-5 to TRBJ2-5; TCRdb selects TRBD1, and the lack of DNA leaves this call unchecked. The CDR3 runs 13 residues. CDR1 and CDR2 (germline): MNHEY, SVGAGI. CDR3 in amino acids: CASSSDSQETQYF.

The rearrangement uses TRBV20-1 and TRBJ1-2; with no DNA, the TCRdb D assignment of TRBD1 cannot be verified. Germline values: CDR1 DFQATT, CDR2 SNEGSKA (reference sequence). The CDR3 spans 13 residues. The CDR3 sequence: CSAPLRGHYGYTF.

The rearrangement links TRBV6-1 to TRBJ2-3; TCRdb indicates TRBD2, and absent DNA this call remains unverified. Germline V gives CDR1 MNHNS, CDR2 SASEGT. The CDR3 is made up of 16 amino acids. CDR3: CATNYESGGATDTQYF.

This chain connects TRBV12-3 or TRBV12-4 to TRBJ1-2. There are 14 residues in the CDR3. The CDR3 here is CASSFGSHTYGYTF.

The chain has TRBV6-2 or TRBV6-3 and TRBJ2-1; as DNA is missing, the TRBD1 call by TCRdb cannot be tested. Germline V gene lookup returns CDR1 MNHEY and CDR2 SVGEGT. The CDR3 contains 16 residues. CDR3: CASSLIAEPPYNEQFF.

The genes are TRBV6-4 and TRBJ2-1; TCRdb gives TRBD2 as the D gene, but with no DNA this cannot be confirmed. CDR3 size: 15 residues. CDR1 and CDR2 (germline): MRHNA, SNTAGT. Here the CDR3 reads CASSEASGSYNEQFF.

The rearrangement uses TRBV29-1 and TRBJ2-2. The CDR3 spans 11 residues. Germline V gives CDR1 SQVTM, CDR2 ANQGSEA. CDR3: CSVGYTGELFF.